Here is one T cell receptor (beta chain) with its context. This CDR3 is 13 amino acids long. Germline V gene sequence: CDR1 SGHRS, CDR2 YFSETQ. V gave up 6 bases and J gave up 7 bases, with 14 bases separating them. Here immunoSEQ multiplex PCR was the method, and the copy in TCRdb shows in-frame clones only, minus some. The table includes some 280,000 clones, roughly 90% detected once. The data stem from a study of blood T cell repertoires in COVID-19. Study-wide background: COVID-19 samples from acute and convalescent phases originated in the United States, Italy and Spain. PBMCs, B-cell-depleted T cells, or T cells were the source of the cDNA or gDNA that made up the material.

This chain uses TRBV5-1 with TRBJ1-3; D uncertain. This TCR derives from a woman aged 25 to 39 with active or convalescent COVID-19. The sample consisted of peripheral blood. For the CDR3, the DNA is TGCGCCAGCACCGTGTCTCCCGGTAACACCATATATTTT. Encoded protein: CASTVSPGNTIYF. The whole variable domain, remainder taken from reference TRBV5-1 and TRBJ1-3, is KAGVTQTPRYLIKTRGQQVTLSCSPISGHRSVSWYQQTPGQGLQFLFEYFSETQRNKGNFPGRFSGRQFSNSRSEMNVSTLELGDSALYLCASTVSPGNTIYFGEGSWLTVV.